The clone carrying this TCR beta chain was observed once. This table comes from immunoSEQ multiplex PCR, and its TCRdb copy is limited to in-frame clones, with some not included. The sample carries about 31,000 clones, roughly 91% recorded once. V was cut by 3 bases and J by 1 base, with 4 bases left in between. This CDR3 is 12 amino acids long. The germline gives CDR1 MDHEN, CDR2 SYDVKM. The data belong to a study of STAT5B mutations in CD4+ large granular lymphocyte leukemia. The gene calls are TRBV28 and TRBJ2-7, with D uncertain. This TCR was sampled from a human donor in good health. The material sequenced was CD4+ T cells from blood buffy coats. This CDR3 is CASSLRSYEQYF. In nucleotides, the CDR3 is TGTGCCAGCAGTTTGCGATCCTACGAGCAGTACTTC.